One sample yielded the 6 T cell receptor beta chains listed below, sequenced in a study of blood T cell repertoires in COVID-19. Measured with immunoSEQ multiplex PCR; TCRdb has only the in-frame clones, and not every one. In the table there are 200,000 or so clones, around 90% of which are singletons. Material for sequencing was PBMCs or T cells enriched from blood (not recorded which). The receptors derive from a man under 40 who had recovered from COVID-19.

The chain joins TRBV7-6 to TRBJ2-2, with TRBD2 identical over 10 bases. Looked up from germline, CDR1 is SGHVS and CDR2 is FNYEAQ. CDR3 length equals 18 residues. Trimming cost V 1 base and J 6 bases; bases outside gene matches: 11. CDR3 DNA sequence: TGTGCCAGCAGCTTAGTTCCTAGCGGGGGAATCGGGGCCGGGGAGCTGTTTTTT. It yields the protein CASSLVPSGGIGAGELFF.

This rearrangement joins TRBV28 to TRBJ1-4; TRBD1 agrees at 8 bases. CDR1 and CDR2 (germline): MDHEN, SYDVKM. This CDR3 is 14 amino acids long. The V gene end was trimmed by 3 bases and the J gene end by 8 bases; junction bases not matched to a gene: 5. The CDR3, as DNA: TGTGCCAGCAGTTTGGGTCAGGGGGCAGAAAAACTGTTTTTT. The encoded protein is CASSLGQGAEKLFF.

The chain combines TRBV24-1 with TRBJ1-5; TRBD1 matches 8 bases. The CDR3 loop spans 14 amino acids. The V segment lost 6 bases and the J segment 4 bases; nucleotides outside the gene matches: 4. Germline V lookup: CDR1 KGHDR, CDR2 SFDVKD. The CDR3 coding sequence is TGTGCCACCAGTATCGGACAGGGAAATCAGCCCCAGCATTTT. Amino acid sequence: CATSIGQGNQPQHF.

This clone was counted once. The V and J genes are TRBV6-5 and TRBJ1-6; 7 bases map to TRBD1. The V and J ends lost 4 bases and 2 bases, in that order; junction bases with no gene match: 5. Germline V gives CDR1 MNHEY, CDR2 SVGAGI. The CDR3 runs to 16 residues. DNA for the CDR3: TGTGCCAGCAGTTTGGGCAGGGGGACCTATAATTCACCCCTCCACTTT. This codes for CASSLGRGTYNSPLHF.

V and J are TRBV19 and TRBJ1-4; D is possibly TRBD1 (5 bases). The CDR3 is made up of 14 amino acids. Germline-derived CDR1 and CDR2 are LNHDA and SQIVND (reference sequence). The ends were cut back, 3 bases at V and 6 bases at J, with 11 bases in the middle. The CDR3 here is CASSIGGVYEKLFF. DNA of the CDR3: TGTGCCAGTAGTATCGGGGGAGTCTATGAAAAACTGTTTTTT.

The genes are TRBV18 and TRBJ1-1; 9 nucleotides agree with TRBD1. V lost 3 bases and J lost 4; bases outside the gene matches: 6. The CDR3 has 15 residues. Germline CDR1 and CDR2: KGHSH and LQKENI. The CDR3: CASSPYTGGGTEAFF. The CDR3 DNA follows: TGTGCCAGCTCACCCTATACAGGGGGCGGCACTGAAGCTTTCTTT.